A single sample gave rise to the 18 T cell receptor beta chains below, sequenced in a study of blood T cell repertoires in COVID-19 (dated by TCRdb to 2020 to 2022). To prepare the library, the immunoSEQ multiplex PCR assay was applied. Here the immuneACCESS table is served through TCRdb, limited to in-frame sequences with V and J called. Missing clones are a known gap in these copies; in checked studies unresolved V genes cover under half, and the rest lacks a known reason. For this sample the table gives 60,000 to 90,000 clones, of which 90% were detected only once. 0.65% to 0.9% of the sample is taken by the ten largest. Sequenced sample: peripheral blood. These receptors came from a woman older than 75 with acute or convalescent COVID-19.

The chain uses TRBV4-1 and TRBJ1-6; D is perhaps TRBD1 (6 bases). The CDR3 covers 15 residues. CDR1 and CDR2 from the germline V gene are MGHRA and YSYEKL. V lost 3 bases and J 9 bases, leaving 15 bases between the germline ends. The CDR3 DNA follows: TGCGCCAGCAGCCAGTACGCGGGGGCCAGTTCACCCCTCCACTTT. Protein product: CASSQYAGASSPLHF.

V usage is TRBV4-1 and J usage is TRBJ2-3; 8 bases fit TRBD2. V lost 0 bases and J lost 3; bases outside the gene matches: 11. Germline values: CDR1 MGHRA, CDR2 YSYEKL. This CDR3 region has 18 residues. DNA of the CDR3: TGCGCCAGCAGCCAAGACTCCCCGGGGGGGGCGAGGACAGATACGCAGTATTTT. Translating gives CASSQDSPGGARTDTQYF.

The chain has TRBV15 and TRBJ2-7, with 13 bases matching TRBD2. The length of the CDR3 is 14 residues. Germline trimming cut 5 bases from V and 7 bases from J; bases unmatched to any gene: 5. Germline CDR1 and CDR2: LNHNV and YYDKDF (reference sequence). DNA of the CDR3: TGTGCCACCAGCCGAGGACTAGCGGGAGTTGAGCAGTACTTC. Its translation: CATSRGLAGVEQYF.

The V and J genes are TRBV2 and TRBJ1-3; the D gene is possibly TRBD1 (5 bases). The CDR3 length is 15 residues. Germline lookup yields CDR1 SNHLY and CDR2 FYNNEI. Trimming stripped 8 bases from V and 0 bases from J, with 14 bases between. For the CDR3, the DNA is TGTGCCAGCGTTACTGGGGGGACCTCTGGAAACACCATATATTTT. Protein sequence: CASVTGGTSGNTIYF.

This clone occurred once. The CDR3 DNA reads TGTGCCAGCAGCTTAGAGCGGGGTATGGCCGGGGAGCTGTTTTTT. Protein sequence: CASSLERGMAGELFF. The V call is TRBV7-2, the J call TRBJ2-2, with 7 bases fitting TRBD2. V shed 1 base and J 6 bases; nucleotides not matched to a gene: 5. The CDR3 sequence is 15 residues long. Germline-derived CDR1 and CDR2 are SGHTA and FQGNSA.

The chain is built from TRBV9 and TRBJ1-2, with 9 bases aligning to TRBD1. This CDR3 is built from 16 residues. The V gene's germline CDR1 is SGDLS and CDR2 YYNGEE. Trimming at V came to 0 bases and at J to 5 bases, leaving 8 bases not matched to a gene. CDR3 DNA sequence: TGTGCCAGCAGCGTAGCCCCGGGACAGGGAGGGTATGGCTACACCTTC. This translates into CASSVAPGQGGYGYTF.

The chain joins TRBV6-5 to TRBJ1-2; no clear D. The length of the CDR3 is 15 residues. The ends were cut back, 4 bases at V and 5 bases at J, with 17 bases in the middle. CDR1 MNHEY and CDR2 SVGAGI come from the germline V gene. CDR3 sequence reads: CASSSTPTAGYGYTF. The CDR3 DNA is TGTGCCAGCAGTTCGACGCCCACGGCGGGATATGGCTACACCTTC.

CDR3 amino acids: CATSRDKTNTGELFF. CDR3 bases: TGTGCCACCAGCAGGGACAAGACGAACACCGGGGAGCTGTTTTTT. The V gene is TRBV15, the J gene TRBJ2-2, with a tentative D call TRBD1 (5 bases). From germline, CDR1 is LNHNV and CDR2 YYDKDF (reference sequence). V was clipped by 3 bases and J by 0 bases, with 8 bases between them. The CDR3 has 15 residues. The whole variable domain, remainder taken from reference TRBV15 and TRBJ2-2, is DAMVIQNPRYQVTQFGKPVTLSCSQTLNHNVMYWYQQKSSQAPKLLFHYYDKDFNNEADTPDNFQSRRPNTSFCFLDIRSPGLGDTAMYLCATSRDKTNTGELFFGEGSRLTVL.

The V and J genes are TRBV5-1 and TRBJ2-3; 13 nucleotides line up with TRBD2. Germline V lookup: CDR1 SGHRS, CDR2 YFSETQ. V lost 2 bases and J lost 4; bases outside the gene matches: 4. This CDR3 comprises 16 residues. The chain's CDR3 is CASSLQGLAGSDTQYF. The CDR3 nucleotides read TGCGCCAGCAGCTTACAGGGACTAGCGGGGTCAGATACGCAGTATTTT.

V gene TRBV19 combines with J gene TRBJ1-5; 8 positions agree with TRBD1. The CDR3 sequence is 14 residues long. V shed 6 bases and J 7 bases; nucleotides not matched to a gene: 8. Germline V gene sequence: CDR1 LNHDA, CDR2 SQIVND (reference sequence). The CDR3 loop reads CASSHDRGRQPQHF. Here the CDR3 DNA reads TGTGCCAGTAGCCACGACAGGGGACGGCAGCCCCAGCATTTT.

The genes are TRBV4-2 and TRBJ2-5; 10 positions match TRBD1. This CDR3 has 17 residues. The germline gives CDR1 LGHNA, CDR2 YNFKEQ. The V segment lost 1 base and the J segment 4 bases; nucleotides outside the gene matches: 9. The CDR3 sequence is CASSQARWTGGRETQYF. CDR3 in DNA: TGTGCCAGCAGCCAAGCTAGATGGACAGGGGGTCGAGAGACCCAGTACTTC.

The chain carries TRBV12-3 or TRBV12-4 and TRBJ2-7; D call uncertain. The germline V and J ends were trimmed by 3 bases and 4 bases, with 4 bases remaining between them. The CDR3 totals 11 residues. The CDR3 region is CASSFSYEQYF. CDR3 nucleotides: TGTGCCAGCAGTTTTAGTTACGAGCAGTACTTC.

This chain uses TRBV6-2 or TRBV6-3 with TRBJ2-7, with 8 bases identical to TRBD1. CDR3 size: 14 residues. Germline CDR1 MNHEY, CDR2 SVGEGT. Unmatched junction bases numbered 11, after V lost 2 bases and J lost 11 bases. The CDR3 sequence is CASSYKTGAPKKYF. CDR3 in DNA: TGTGCCAGCAGTTACAAGACAGGGGCTCCTAAAAAGTACTTC.

The chain links TRBV15 to TRBJ2-7, with 7 bases matching TRBD2. The CDR3 has 15 amino acids. Germline-derived CDR1 and CDR2 are LNHNV and YYDKDF (reference sequence). With V trimmed by 0 bases and J by 1 base, 3 bases remained unmatched. In DNA form, the CDR3 reads TGTGCCACCAGCAGAGAGGGACTACCTTCCTACGAGCAGTACTTC. This translates into CATSREGLPSYEQYF. The full variable domain, completed using reference TRBV15 and TRBJ2-7, is DAMVIQNPRYQVTQFGKPVTLSCSQTLNHNVMYWYQQKSSQAPKLLFHYYDKDFNNEADTPDNFQSRRPNTSFCFLDIRSPGLGDTAMYLCATSREGLPSYEQYFGPGTRLTVT.

This clone was recorded only once. V is TRBV4-3 and J is TRBJ2-1, with D tentatively TRBD2 (6 bases). Trimming took 0 bases from V and 0 from J, leaving 12 bases between them. Per germline, CDR1 LGHNA and CDR2 YSLEER. The CDR3 extends over 17 amino acids. For the CDR3, the DNA is TGCGCCAGCAGCCAAGATTCCCTAGCGAGCTCCTACAATGAGCAGTTCTTC. Translation gives CASSQDSLASSYNEQFF.

The chain couples TRBV12-3 or TRBV12-4 to TRBJ1-5; D is uncertain. The CDR3 has 13 amino acids. V lost 3 bases to trimming and J lost 11 bases, with 14 bases between them. The CDR3 coding sequence is TGTGCCAGCAGTTTGGCCATACACCAAGCCCAGCATTTT. Protein sequence: CASSLAIHQAQHF.

The genes are TRBV6-2 or TRBV6-3 and TRBJ2-5; no definite D call. Trimming removed 1 base from V and 2 bases from J, with 5 bases in between. CDR1 and CDR2 (germline): MNHEY, SVGEGT. The CDR3 covers 13 residues. The DNA for the CDR3 is TGTGCCAGCAGTTACTTTATACAAGAGACCCAGTACTTC. It encodes CASSYFIQETQYF.

This chain links TRBV6-2 or TRBV6-3 with TRBJ1-5, with 8 positions matching TRBD1. The trim removed 6 bases at V and 5 bases at J, leaving 6 bases unmatched. The CDR3 runs 14 residues. CDR1 is MNHEY, CDR2 SVGEGT, per germline. The CDR3: CASSRTGLHQPQHF. The DNA of the CDR3 is TGTGCCAGCAGCCGGACAGGGCTTCATCAGCCCCAGCATTTT.